What follows is one T cell receptor beta chain and its context. This receptor's antigen is unknown. No per-base quality is available; no much larger clone lies one base away. The data were taken from a study of blood T cell repertoires in COVID-19 (dated by TCRdb to the early 2020s). Some background on the complete study: Samples from collaborators originated in the United States, Italy and Spain and spanned both the acute and convalescent phases of COVID-19. HLA class I and class II types, where available, came from metadata supplied by the sample provider rather than from assay-based typing. Subjects who had been exposed to COVID-19, were actively infected with it, or had recovered from it provided the deeply sampled blood TCRbeta repertoires that made up the dataset. The repertoires were released in a freely available public database meant as a resource for research on the immune response to SARS-CoV-2. Nearly every sample came with metadata listing a de-identified subject ID, COVID-19 status, age in years and sex. The samples were drawn from the first 160 participants of the ongoing ImmuneRACE study and from 950 to 1,500 subjects provided by 6 global collaborators. The material from the prospective study consisted of cDNA or gDNA derived from T cells, B-cell-depleted T cells, or PBMCs.

The investigation overall reported the following: Clinical and demographic metadata were provided uncurated, with the amount varying by source and participant.

The CDR3 contains 13 residues, cysteine and phenylalanine counted. Just the 39-base CDR3 DNA is kept, in frame starting at base 1. From a lookup of the germline V gene (reference sequence), CDR1 and CDR2 are LNHDA and SQIVND. V gives up 7 bases and J gives up 1 base, and the segment between their germline ends measures 10 bases. TCRbeta CDR3 regions were amplified from genomic DNA by means of the immunoSEQ Assay, a bias-controlled multiplex PCR. On the authors' methods: Nucleated cell counts per sample were estimated from amplification of reference gene primers within the assay. To quantify the absolute abundance of each unique TCRbeta CDR3 rearrangement, sequence reads were collapsed and filtered. For each sample, productive Simpson clonality was calculated as the square root of Simpson's diversity index across productive rearrangements. Entries here come from immuneACCESS through TCRdb and include only in-frame sequences with V and J called. Some clones fail to appear in such tables; in the studies checked, an unresolved V gene covers under half of the shortfall, and the cause of the remainder is unknown. Clonal size and the V and J genes are those of that table, whereas D and trimming came from the DNA. This sample is represented by approximately 240,000 clones; around four fifths of them were singletons. The ten top clones hold roughly 6.4% of the sample.

The collaborating institutions used their own protocols to collect whole blood in K2EDTA tubes. For TCRbeta analysis, collaborators shipped samples in one of three forms: frozen whole blood, isolated PBMCs, or DNA extracted from either of those sample types. Sequencing was performed on peripheral blood. The V and J segments used are TRBV19 and TRBJ1-1; tentative D gene TRBD1, with 5 bases matching. This TCR came from a woman aged 55-70 years with active or convalescent COVID-19. The DNA sequence follows: TGTGCCAGTACGGTCGGGGGGAACACTGAAGCTTTCTTT. It translates as CASTVGGNTEAFF.